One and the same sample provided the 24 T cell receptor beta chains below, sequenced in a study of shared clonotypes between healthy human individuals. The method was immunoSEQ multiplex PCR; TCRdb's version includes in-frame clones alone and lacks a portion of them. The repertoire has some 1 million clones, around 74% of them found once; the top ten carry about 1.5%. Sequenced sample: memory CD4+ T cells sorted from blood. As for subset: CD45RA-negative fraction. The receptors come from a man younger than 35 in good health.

DNA of the CDR3: TGTGCCAGCGCCGCATCAAAAACCGGGACACTGGTAGATGAGCAGTTCTTC. This codes for CASAASKTGTLVDEQFF. The chain joins TRBV28 to TRBJ2-1; D is perhaps TRBD1 (6 bases). Trimming took off 8 bases at V and 8 bases at J, with 28 bases between the two ends. Germline CDR1 is MDHEN and CDR2 is SYDVKM. The CDR3 is 17 amino acids.

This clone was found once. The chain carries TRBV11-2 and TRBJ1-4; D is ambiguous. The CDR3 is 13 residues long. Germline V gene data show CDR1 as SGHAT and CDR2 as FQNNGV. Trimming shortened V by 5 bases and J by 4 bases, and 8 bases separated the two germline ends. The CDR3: CASSNGLNEKLFF. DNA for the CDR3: TGTGCCAGCAGCAACGGGCTTAATGAAAAACTGTTTTTT.

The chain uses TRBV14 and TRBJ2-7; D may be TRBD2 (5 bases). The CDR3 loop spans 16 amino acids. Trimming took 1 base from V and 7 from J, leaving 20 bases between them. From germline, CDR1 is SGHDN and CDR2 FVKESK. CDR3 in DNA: TGTGCCAGCAGCCAAGGGACCACCCGGGGTTCGGGAGAGCAGTACTTC. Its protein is CASSQGTTRGSGEQYF.

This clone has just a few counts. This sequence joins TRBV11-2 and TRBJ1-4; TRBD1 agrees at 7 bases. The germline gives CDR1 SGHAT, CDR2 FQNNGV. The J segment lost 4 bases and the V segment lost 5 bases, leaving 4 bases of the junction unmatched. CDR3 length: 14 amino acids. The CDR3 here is CASSQQGHNEKLFF. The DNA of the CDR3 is TGTGCCAGCAGCCAACAGGGGCATAATGAAAAACTGTTTTTT.

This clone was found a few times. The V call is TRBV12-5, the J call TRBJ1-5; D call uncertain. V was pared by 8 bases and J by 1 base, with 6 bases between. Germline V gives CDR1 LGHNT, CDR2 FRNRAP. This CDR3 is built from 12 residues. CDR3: CASRPSNQPQHF. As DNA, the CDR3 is TGTGCTAGTCGACCGAGCAATCAGCCCCAGCATTTT.

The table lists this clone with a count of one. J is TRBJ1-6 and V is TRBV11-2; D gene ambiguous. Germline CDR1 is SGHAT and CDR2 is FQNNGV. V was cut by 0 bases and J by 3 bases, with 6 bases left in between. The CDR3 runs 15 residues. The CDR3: CASSLDPSYNSPLHF. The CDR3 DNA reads TGTGCCAGCAGCTTAGACCCCAGCTATAATTCACCCCTCCACTTT.

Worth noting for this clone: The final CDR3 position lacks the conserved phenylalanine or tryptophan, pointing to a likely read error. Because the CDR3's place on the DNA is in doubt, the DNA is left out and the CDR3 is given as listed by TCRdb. CDR3 loop: CASSSMGRTVITQDL. This sequence joins TRBV5-8 and TRBJ1-2. In germline, CDR1 is SGHTS, CDR2 YDEGEE. Including both end residues, the CDR3 is 15 amino acids long.

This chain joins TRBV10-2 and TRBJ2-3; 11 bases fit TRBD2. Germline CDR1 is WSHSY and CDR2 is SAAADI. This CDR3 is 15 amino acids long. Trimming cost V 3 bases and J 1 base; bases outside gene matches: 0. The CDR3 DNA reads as TGCGCCAGCAGTGAACTAGCGGGGGGCACAGATACGCAGTATTTT. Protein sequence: CASSELAGGTDTQYF.

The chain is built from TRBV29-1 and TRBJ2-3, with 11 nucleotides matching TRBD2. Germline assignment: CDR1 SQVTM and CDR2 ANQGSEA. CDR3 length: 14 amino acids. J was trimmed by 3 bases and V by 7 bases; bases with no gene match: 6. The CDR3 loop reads CSARLAGRTDTQYF. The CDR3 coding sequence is TGCAGCGCCCGACTAGCGGGACGTACAGATACGCAGTATTTT.

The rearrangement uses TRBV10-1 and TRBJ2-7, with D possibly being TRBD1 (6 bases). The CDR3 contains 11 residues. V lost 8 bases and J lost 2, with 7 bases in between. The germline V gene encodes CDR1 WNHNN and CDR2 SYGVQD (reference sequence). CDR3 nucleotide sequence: TGCGCCAGCCCAGGGGCCTACGAGCAGTACTTC. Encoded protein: CASPGAYEQYF.

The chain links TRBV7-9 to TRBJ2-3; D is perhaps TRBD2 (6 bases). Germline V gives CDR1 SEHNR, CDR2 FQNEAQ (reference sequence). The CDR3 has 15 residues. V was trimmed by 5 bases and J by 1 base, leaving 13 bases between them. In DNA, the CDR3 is TGTGCCAGCAGCCAATTTAGCGGCCGCACAGATACGCAGTATTTT. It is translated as CASSQFSGRTDTQYF.

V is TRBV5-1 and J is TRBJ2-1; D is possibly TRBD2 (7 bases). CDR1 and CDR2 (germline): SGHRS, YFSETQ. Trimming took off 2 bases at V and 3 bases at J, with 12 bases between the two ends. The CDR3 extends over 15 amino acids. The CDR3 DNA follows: TGCGCCAGCAGCTTTGGGGGGGCAAACTACAATGAGCAGTTCTTC. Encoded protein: CASSFGGANYNEQFF.

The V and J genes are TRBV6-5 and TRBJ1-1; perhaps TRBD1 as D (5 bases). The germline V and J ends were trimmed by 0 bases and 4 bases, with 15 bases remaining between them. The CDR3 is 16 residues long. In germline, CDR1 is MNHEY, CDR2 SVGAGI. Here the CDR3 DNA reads TGTGCCAGCAGTTACTCCCGAGGGGAGAGGGGCACTGAAGCTTTCTTT. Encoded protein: CASSYSRGERGTEAFF.

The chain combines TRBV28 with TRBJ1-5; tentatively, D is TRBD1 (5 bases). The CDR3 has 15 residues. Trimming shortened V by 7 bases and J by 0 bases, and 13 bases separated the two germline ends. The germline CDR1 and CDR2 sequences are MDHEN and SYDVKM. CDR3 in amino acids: CASTSGGLSNQPQHF. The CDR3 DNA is TGTGCCAGCACGAGTGGGGGTCTTAGCAATCAGCCCCAGCATTTT.

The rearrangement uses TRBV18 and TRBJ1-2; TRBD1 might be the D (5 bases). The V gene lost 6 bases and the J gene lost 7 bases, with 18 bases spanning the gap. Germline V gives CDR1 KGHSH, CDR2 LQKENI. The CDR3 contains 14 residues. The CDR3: CASSPGPGSSGYTF. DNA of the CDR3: TGTGCCAGCTCTCCGGGACCCGGATCGTCTGGCTACACCTTC.

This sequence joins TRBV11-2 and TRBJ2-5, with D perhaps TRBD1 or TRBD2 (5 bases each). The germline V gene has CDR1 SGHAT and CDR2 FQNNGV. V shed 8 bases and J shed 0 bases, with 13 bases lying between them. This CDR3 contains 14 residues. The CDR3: CASARDGHQETQYF. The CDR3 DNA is TGTGCCAGCGCCAGGGACGGACACCAAGAGACCCAGTACTTC.

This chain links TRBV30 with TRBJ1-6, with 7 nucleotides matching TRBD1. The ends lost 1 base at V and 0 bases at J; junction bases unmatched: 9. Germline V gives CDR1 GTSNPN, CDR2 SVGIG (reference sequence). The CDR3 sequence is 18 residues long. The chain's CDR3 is CAWSARQGAYSYNSPLHF. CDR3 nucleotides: TGTGCCTGGAGTGCCCGACAGGGAGCATACTCCTATAATTCACCCCTCCACTTT.

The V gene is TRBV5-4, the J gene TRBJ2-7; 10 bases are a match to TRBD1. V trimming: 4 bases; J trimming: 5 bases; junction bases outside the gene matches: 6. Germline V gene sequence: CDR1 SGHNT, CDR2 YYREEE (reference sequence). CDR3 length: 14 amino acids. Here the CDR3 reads CASSAGQGFDEQYF. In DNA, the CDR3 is TGTGCCAGCAGCGCGGGACAGGGGTTCGACGAGCAGTACTTC.

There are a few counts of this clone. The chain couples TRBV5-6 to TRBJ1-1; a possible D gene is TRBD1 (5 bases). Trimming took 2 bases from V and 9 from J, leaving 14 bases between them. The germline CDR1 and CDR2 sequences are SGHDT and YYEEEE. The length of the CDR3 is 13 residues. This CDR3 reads CASSFGDVRKAFF. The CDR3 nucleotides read TGTGCCAGCAGCTTCGGGGACGTAAGAAAAGCTTTCTTT.

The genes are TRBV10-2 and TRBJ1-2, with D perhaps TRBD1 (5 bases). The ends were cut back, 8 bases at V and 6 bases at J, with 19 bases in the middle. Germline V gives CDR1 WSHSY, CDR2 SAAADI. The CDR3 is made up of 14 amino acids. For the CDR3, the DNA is TGCGCCAGCTCCACGTGGCAGGGTTACGATGGCTACACCTTC. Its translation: CASSTWQGYDGYTF.

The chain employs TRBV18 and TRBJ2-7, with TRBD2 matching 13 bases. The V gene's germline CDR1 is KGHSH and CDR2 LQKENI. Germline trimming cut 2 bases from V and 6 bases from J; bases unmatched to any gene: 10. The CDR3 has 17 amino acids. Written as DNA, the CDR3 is TGTGCCAGCTCACCATCCGAAGCACTAGCGGGAGGGCTCGAGCAGTACTTC. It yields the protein CASSPSEALAGGLEQYF.

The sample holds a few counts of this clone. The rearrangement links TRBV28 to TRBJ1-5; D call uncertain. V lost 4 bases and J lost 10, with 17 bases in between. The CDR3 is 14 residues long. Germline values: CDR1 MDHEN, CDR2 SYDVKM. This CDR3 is CASSWKESGDPQHF. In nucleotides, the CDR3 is TGTGCCAGCAGTTGGAAGGAGAGCGGGGATCCCCAGCATTTT.

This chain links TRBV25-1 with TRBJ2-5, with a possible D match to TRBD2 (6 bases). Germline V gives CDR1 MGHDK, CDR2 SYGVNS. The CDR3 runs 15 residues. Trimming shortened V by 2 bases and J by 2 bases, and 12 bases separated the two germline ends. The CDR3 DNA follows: TGTGCCAGCAGTGAAATGCGGGGAAATCAAGAGACCCAGTACTTC. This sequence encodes CASSEMRGNQETQYF.

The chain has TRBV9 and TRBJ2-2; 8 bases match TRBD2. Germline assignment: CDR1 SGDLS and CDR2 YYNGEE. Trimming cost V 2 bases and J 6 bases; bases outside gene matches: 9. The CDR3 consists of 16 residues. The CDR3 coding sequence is TGTGCCAGCAGCGTCGACGGGACTAGTAGCTCCGGGGAGCTGTTTTTT. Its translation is CASSVDGTSSSGELFF.